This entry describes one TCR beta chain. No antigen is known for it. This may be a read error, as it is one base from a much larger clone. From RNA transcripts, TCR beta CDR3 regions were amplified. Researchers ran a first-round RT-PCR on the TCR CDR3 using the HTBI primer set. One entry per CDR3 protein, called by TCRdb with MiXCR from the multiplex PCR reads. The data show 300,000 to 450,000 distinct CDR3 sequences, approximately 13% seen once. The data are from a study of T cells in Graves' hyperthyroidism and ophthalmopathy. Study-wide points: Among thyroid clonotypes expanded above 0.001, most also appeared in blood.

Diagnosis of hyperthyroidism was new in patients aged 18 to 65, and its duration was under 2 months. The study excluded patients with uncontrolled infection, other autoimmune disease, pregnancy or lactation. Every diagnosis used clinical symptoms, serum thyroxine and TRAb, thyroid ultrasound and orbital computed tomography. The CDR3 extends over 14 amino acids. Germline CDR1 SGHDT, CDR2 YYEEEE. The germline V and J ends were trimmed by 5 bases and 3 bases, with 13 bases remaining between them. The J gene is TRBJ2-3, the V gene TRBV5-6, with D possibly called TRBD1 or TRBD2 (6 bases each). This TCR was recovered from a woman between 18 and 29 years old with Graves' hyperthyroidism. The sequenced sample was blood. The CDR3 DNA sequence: TGTGCCAGCAGTCCTCGGGGGCGTACAGATACGCAGTATTTT. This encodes CASSPRGRTDTQYF.